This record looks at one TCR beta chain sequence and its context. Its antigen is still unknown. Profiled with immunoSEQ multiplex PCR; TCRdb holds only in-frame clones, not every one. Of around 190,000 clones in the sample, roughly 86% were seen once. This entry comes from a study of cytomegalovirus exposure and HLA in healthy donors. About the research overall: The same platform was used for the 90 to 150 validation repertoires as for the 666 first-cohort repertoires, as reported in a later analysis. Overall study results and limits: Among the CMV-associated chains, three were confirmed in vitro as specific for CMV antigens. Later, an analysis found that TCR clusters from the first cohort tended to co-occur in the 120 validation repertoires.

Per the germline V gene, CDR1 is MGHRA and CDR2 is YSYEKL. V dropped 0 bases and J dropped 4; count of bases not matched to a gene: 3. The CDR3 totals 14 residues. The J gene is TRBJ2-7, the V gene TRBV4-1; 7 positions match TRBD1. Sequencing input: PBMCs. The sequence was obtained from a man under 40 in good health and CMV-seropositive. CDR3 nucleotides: TGCGCCAGCAGCCAAGAGGGACAGCTGTACGAGCAGTACTTC. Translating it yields CASSQEGQLYEQYF.